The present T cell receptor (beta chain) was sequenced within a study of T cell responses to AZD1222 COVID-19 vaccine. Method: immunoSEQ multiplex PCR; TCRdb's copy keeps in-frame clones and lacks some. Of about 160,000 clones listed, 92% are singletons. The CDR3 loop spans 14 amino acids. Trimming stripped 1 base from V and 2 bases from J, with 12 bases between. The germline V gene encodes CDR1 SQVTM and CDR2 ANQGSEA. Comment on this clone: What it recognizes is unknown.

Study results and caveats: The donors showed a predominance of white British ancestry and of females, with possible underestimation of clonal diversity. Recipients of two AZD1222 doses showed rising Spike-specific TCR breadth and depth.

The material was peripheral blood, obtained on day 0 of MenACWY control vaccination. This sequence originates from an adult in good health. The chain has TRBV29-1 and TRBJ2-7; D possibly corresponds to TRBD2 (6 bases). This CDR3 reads CSVEGGDVAYEQYF. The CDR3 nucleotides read TGCAGCGTTGAAGGCGGGGATGTCGCCTACGAGCAGTACTTC.